The next 28 T cell receptor beta chains were all read from a single sample in a study of human T cells and chemical hapten exposure. TCRdb called the RACE reads again in MiXCR, with one record for every CDR3 protein. The sample contains some 84,000 distinct CDR3 sequences, over 6.5% of which appear only once. Time point indicated: pre-sensitization, week 0. Described treatment: therapeutic diphenylcyclopropenone sensitization with weekly scalp DPC. The sample here was whole blood, taken in connection with sensitization to the hapten diphenylcyclopropenone (DPC). Every receptor here comes from a man aged 35-49 years with alopecia areata. Some clones in this sample may be carry-over from other donors' samples.

There are many counts of this clonotype. The chain couples TRBV20-1 to TRBJ2-1; D is undetermined. Trimming stripped 3 bases from V and 4 bases from J, with 7 bases between. In germline, CDR1 is DFQATT, CDR2 SNEGSKA (reference sequence). CDR3 size: 12 residues. DNA of the CDR3: TGCAGTGCTAGCTACCGGTACAATGAGCAGTTCTTC. Its protein product is CSASYRYNEQFF.

This clonotype was recorded a few times. The rearrangement joins TRBV27 to TRBJ1-6; 9 bases fit TRBD1. V trimming: 9 bases; J trimming: 9 bases; junction bases outside the gene matches: 6. Germline V gives CDR1 MNHEY, CDR2 SMNVEV (reference sequence). This CDR3 region has 13 residues. The CDR3 DNA is TGTGCCAGTAGAAACAGGGGGCTTTCACCCCTCCACTTT. Translating gives CASRNRGLSPLHF.

This clonotype was counted at least ten times. The CDR3 DNA reads TGTGCCAGCAGCTCGGGCACAACTAATGAAAAACTGTTTTTT. Protein product: CASSSGTTNEKLFF. The V and J genes are TRBV7-8 and TRBJ1-4; D gene uncertain. The ends were cut back, 4 bases at V and 0 bases at J, with 6 bases in the middle. The CDR3 sequence is 14 residues long. Germline V gives CDR1 SGHVS, CDR2 FQNEAQ.

This chain uses TRBV19 with TRBJ2-1, with 13 bases aligning to TRBD2. V trimming: 5 bases; J trimming: 10 bases; junction bases outside the gene matches: 11. Germline assignment: CDR1 LNHDA and CDR2 SQIVND (reference sequence). This CDR3 is built from 16 residues. The CDR3: CASSSSWTSGSREQFF. CDR3 coding DNA: TGTGCCAGTAGTTCCTCTTGGACTAGCGGGAGTAGAGAGCAGTTCTTC.

This clonotype was seen a few times. The rearrangement joins TRBV6-1 to TRBJ2-7; 12 bases line up with TRBD2. Trimming cost V 1 base and J 7 bases; bases outside gene matches: 2. From germline, CDR1 is MNHNS and CDR2 SASEGT. CDR3 length: 14 amino acids. CDR3 sequence reads: CASSEVGLAGEQYV. The CDR3, as DNA: TGTGCCAGCAGTGAAGTAGGACTAGCGGGAGAGCAGTACGTC.

The count of this clonotype is one. The chain has TRBV7-9 and TRBJ2-7; 10 bases are shared with TRBD1. Trimming cost V 3 bases and J 5 bases; bases outside gene matches: 19. CDR3 size: 19 residues. In germline, CDR1 is SEHNR, CDR2 FQNEAQ (reference sequence). CDR3 loop: CASSFSTHPTGTGENEQYV. Written as DNA, the CDR3 is TGTGCCAGCAGCTTCTCTACCCATCCAACCGGGACAGGGGAAAACGAGCAGTACGTC.

This clonotype showed up just a few times. The chain is built from TRBV7-2 and TRBJ1-2; 7 bases fit TRBD1. The CDR3 is 15 residues long. The J segment lost 5 bases and the V segment lost 4 bases, leaving 10 bases of the junction unmatched. Germline loops: CDR1 SGHTA, CDR2 FQGNSA. The CDR3 DNA follows: TGTGCCAGCAGCTCCACCCGACAGGGCGGATATGGCTACACCTTC. It encodes CASSSTRQGGYGYTF.

The chain is built from TRBV28 and TRBJ2-7; TRBD1 matches 8 bases. Looked up from germline, CDR1 is MDHEN and CDR2 is SYDVKM. The CDR3 loop spans 13 amino acids. J lost 4 bases, V lost 4 bases, and 3 bases had no gene match. The CDR3 spells CASSSGGNYEQYV. CDR3 DNA sequence: TGTGCCAGCAGTTCAGGGGGCAATTACGAGCAGTACGTC.

The chain has TRBV7-2 and TRBJ1-1; no firm D call. The CDR3 length is 13 residues. The germline gives CDR1 SGHTA, CDR2 FQGNSA. Trimming stripped 5 bases from V and 7 bases from J, with 14 bases between. In DNA, the CDR3 is TGTGCCAGCAGCCCCTCCCCCGTTGGTGAAGCTTTCTTT. It translates to CASSPSPVGEAFF.

V gene TRBV29-1 combines with J gene TRBJ2-3; TRBD1 might be the D (6 bases). V dropped 8 bases and J dropped 5 bases, with 17 bases sitting between them. CDR1 and CDR2 from the germline V gene are SQVTM and ANQGSEA. This CDR3 region has 13 residues. CDR3 DNA: TGCAGCCTGCGTGCAGGGGCCGGAGATACGCAGTATTTT. Its translation: CSLRAGAGDTQYF.

In its sample, this clonotype was seen a few times. The rearrangement joins TRBV27 to TRBJ2-2; the match to TRBD1 covers 9 bases. CDR3 length: 16 amino acids. The trim removed 5 bases at V and 8 bases at J, leaving 12 bases unmatched. Germline V gene data show CDR1 as MNHEY and CDR2 as SMNVEV (reference sequence). Written as DNA, the CDR3 is TGTGCCAGCAGTCTAAGGGACAGGGATTTTGGTGGGGAGCTGTTTTTT. Its translation is CASSLRDRDFGGELFF.

As for this clonotype: This could be a read error, since a much larger clone is one nucleotide away. The chain is built from TRBV6-2 or TRBV6-3 and TRBJ2-6, with 7 nucleotides matching TRBD1. Germline V lookup: CDR1 MNHEY, CDR2 SVGEGT. The CDR3 is 19 amino acids. The CDR3 bases are TGTGCCAGCAGTTACACCGCGACAGGGCAATCCTCTGGGGCCGACGTCCTGACTTTC. This translates into CASSYTATGQSSGADVLTF.

This clonotype appeared a few times. The J gene is TRBJ1-6, the V gene TRBV7-2, with unresolved D. The germline gives CDR1 SGHTA, CDR2 FQGNSA. The ends were cut back, 5 bases at V and 7 bases at J, with 15 bases in the middle. This CDR3 spans 15 amino acids. The CDR3 DNA reads TGTGCCAGCAGCCCCCCGAGCTCAGGCAATTCACCCCTCCACTTT. Amino acids: CASSPPSSGNSPLHF. The variable domain in full, completed from reference TRBV7-2 and TRBJ1-6, reads GAGVSQSPSNKVTEKGKDVELRCDPISGHTALYWYRQSLGQGLEFLIYFQGNSAPDKSGLPSDRFSAERTGGSVSTLTIQRTQQEDSAVYLCASSPPSSGNSPLHFGNGTRLTVT.

The genes are TRBV6-1 and TRBJ1-5; the D is unclear. Trimming removed 10 bases at V and 6 bases at J, with 19 bases between. The germline gives CDR1 MNHNS, CDR2 SASEGT. The CDR3 spans 14 residues. CDR3 sequence (DNA): TGTGCCACCAATTATTCACCTTTGGGTCAGCCCCAGCATTTT. Its protein product is CATNYSPLGQPQHF.

This clonotype came up a few times. The chain is built from TRBV4-1 and TRBJ2-3; 10 bases fit TRBD2. Germline V gene lookup returns CDR1 MGHRA and CDR2 YSYEKL. The trim removed 4 bases at V and 5 bases at J, leaving 12 bases unmatched. The CDR3 runs to 17 residues. The CDR3: CASSRLTIAGGGDTQYF. The CDR3 coding sequence is TGCGCCAGCAGCCGACTGACTATAGCGGGAGGAGGAGATACGCAGTATTTT.

This clonotype has ten or more counts. The chain uses TRBV28 and TRBJ1-4; D gene uncertain. The V gene's germline CDR1 is MDHEN and CDR2 SYDVKM. The V gene lost 5 bases and the J gene lost 8 bases, with 18 bases spanning the gap. CDR3 length equals 15 residues. The CDR3 bases are TGTGCCAGCAGTCCGTCCTTTGCCGGCGGAGAAAAACTGTTTTTT. It yields the protein CASSPSFAGGEKLFF.

The table lists this clonotype with many counts. This sequence joins TRBV6-5 and TRBJ1-4; unclear D gene. This CDR3 spans 13 amino acids. Germline V gene sequence: CDR1 MNHEY, CDR2 SVGAGI. Trimming took 6 bases from V and 8 from J, leaving 13 bases between them. The DNA for the CDR3 is TGTGCCAGCAGCCGCAAATCAAGGGAAAAACTGTTTTTT. Translated: CASSRKSREKLFF.

This clonotype was counted at least ten times. The CDR3 DNA reads as TGTGCCAGCAGTTATCAAGCCGGTTCCAATCAGCCCCAGCATTTT. It codes for CASSYQAGSNQPQHF. The chain uses TRBV6-5 and TRBJ1-5; no reliable D call. The germline gives CDR1 MNHEY, CDR2 SVGAGI. V was pared by 3 bases and J by 3 bases, with 12 bases between. The CDR3 loop spans 15 amino acids.

This clonotype showed up just a few times. The rearrangement joins TRBV11-2 to TRBJ1-1, with D uncertain. With 6 bases removed from V and 8 bases from J, the gap between germline ends came to 16 bases. From germline, CDR1 is SGHAT and CDR2 FQNNGV. This CDR3 is 13 amino acids long. In DNA, the CDR3 is TGTGCCAGCAGAAATTGGACCGTCGGGGAAGCTTTCTTT. Translation: CASRNWTVGEAFF.

This sequence joins TRBV9 and TRBJ2-7; the D is unclear. V was cut by 0 bases and J by 6 bases, with 19 bases left in between. CDR1 and CDR2 (germline): SGDLS, YYNGEE. CDR3 length: 16 residues. The CDR3 nucleotides read TGTGCCAGCAGCGTAGGACCCTCCACAGTGCCTGGCGAGCAGTACTTC. This codes for CASSVGPSTVPGEQYF.

Many counts were recorded for this clonotype. CDR3: CSVGGETQYF. The CDR3 region has the DNA TGCAGCGTGGGGGGGGAGACCCAGTACTTC. This chain links TRBV29-1 with TRBJ2-5, with TRBD2 matching 7 bases. The CDR3 totals 10 residues. The ends lost 6 bases at V and 5 bases at J; junction bases unmatched: 0. In germline, CDR1 is SQVTM, CDR2 ANQGSEA.

The chain couples TRBV6-1 to TRBJ2-7; no definite D call. CDR3 length equals 13 residues. Trimming cost V 4 bases and J 3 bases, with 10 bases left between them. The germline CDR1 and CDR2 sequences are MNHNS and SASEGT. As DNA, the CDR3 is TGTGCCAGCAGTGGCCAGAATCTCTACGAGCAGTACGTC. Translating it yields CASSGQNLYEQYV.

At least ten counts were recorded for this clonotype. CDR3 bases: TGTGCCACCAGTGACCCAAGGGACAGGGGGCCGAGAGGCTACACCTTC. Residues: CATSDPRDRGPRGYTF. The V gene is TRBV24-1, the J gene TRBJ1-2; 12 bases agree with TRBD1. The CDR3 covers 16 residues. CDR1 and CDR2 from the germline V gene are KGHDR and SFDVKD. Trimming cost V 4 bases and J 8 bases; bases outside gene matches: 10.

CDR3 DNA: TGCGCCAGCAGCCCAATCCCCTTGATGGACGGAGAGACCCAGTACTTC. Its translation is CASSPIPLMDGETQYF. The chain uses TRBV5-1 and TRBJ2-5; D gene uncertain. Germline CDR1 and CDR2: SGHRS and YFSETQ. The V end was cut by 4 bases, the J end by 4 bases, with 20 bases between. The CDR3 covers 16 residues.

The V and J genes are TRBV7-2 and TRBJ2-4, with 8 bases fitting TRBD2. This CDR3 spans 18 amino acids. V trimming: 1 base; J trimming: 0 bases; junction bases outside the gene matches: 8. The germline gives CDR1 SGHTA, CDR2 FQGNSA. For the CDR3, the DNA is TGTGCCAGCAGCTTAGTAACTGCGGGAGGTGTAGCCAAAAACATTCAGTACTTC. It is translated as CASSLVTAGGVAKNIQYF.

The CDR3 region has the DNA TGTGCCTGGAGTGTGGCAGGGGCCACCGTCAATCAGCCCCAGCATTTT. It yields the protein CAWSVAGATVNQPQHF. The chain is built from TRBV30 and TRBJ1-5, with a possible D match to TRBD1 (6 bases). CDR1 and CDR2 from the germline V gene are GTSNPN and SVGIG (reference sequence). The CDR3 consists of 16 residues. V gave up 0 bases and J gave up 3 bases, with 15 bases separating them.

This clonotype was seen ten or more times. The rearrangement uses TRBV29-1 and TRBJ2-1; TRBD2 aligns across 13 bases. After removal of 4 bases from V and 8 bases from J, the junction contained 20 bases not matched to a gene. CDR1 and CDR2 from the germline V gene are SQVTM and ANQGSEA. CDR3 length: 19 amino acids. CDR3 region: CSVVSGLAGVSFTGDEQFF. CDR3 in DNA: TGCAGCGTTGTATCCGGACTAGCGGGAGTAAGCTTCACGGGAGATGAGCAGTTCTTC.

This chain links TRBV2 with TRBJ1-5, with TRBD1 matching over 7 bases. This CDR3 has 16 residues. The J segment lost 0 bases and the V segment lost 6 bases, leaving 8 bases of the junction unmatched. Per the germline V gene, CDR1 is SNHLY and CDR2 is FYNNEI. This chain's CDR3 is CASRKDREISNQPQHF. The CDR3 coding sequence is TGTGCCAGCAGAAAAGACAGGGAAATTAGCAATCAGCCCCAGCATTTT.